This entry lists 13 T cell receptor beta chains sequenced from one sample in a study of beta chain features in type 1 diabetes. Study conclusions and caveats: Among patients with Type 1 diabetes, TCRB CDR3s were moderately but significantly shorter in every one of the four CD4+ subsets.

All of the isolated RNA was reverse transcribed, so expressed TCRB transcripts were sequenced. TCRdb's copy holds only in-frame clones and misses some; the assay was immunoSEQ multiplex PCR. The sample holds about 47,000 clones, roughly 40% seen once. Their antigen targets remain unknown. The sample was stem cell memory CD4+ T cells from blood. These TCRs come from a man in his thirties or forties with type 1 diabetes.

The chain joins TRBV19 to TRBJ2-3; no reliable D call. This CDR3 comprises 13 residues. The ends were cut back, 3 bases at V and 2 bases at J, with 6 bases in the middle. From germline, CDR1 is LNHDA and CDR2 SQIVND (reference sequence). The CDR3 region is CASSMQFTDTQYF. DNA of the CDR3: TGTGCCAGTAGTATGCAGTTCACAGATACGCAGTATTTT.

The chain uses TRBV6-6 and TRBJ1-4; a possible D gene is TRBD1 (6 bases). The CDR3 is 13 amino acids. Germline values: CDR1 MNHNY, CDR2 SVGAGI (reference sequence). V lost 8 bases and J lost 0, with 7 bases in between. The CDR3 DNA reads as TGTGCCAGCTGGACAGCAACTAATGAAAAACTGTTTTTT. Protein product: CASWTATNEKLFF.

V is TRBV5-6 and J is TRBJ2-2, with TRBD2 matching 8 bases. Per the germline V gene, CDR1 is SGHDT and CDR2 is YYEEEE. The CDR3 runs to 15 residues. With 0 bases clipped from V and 7 bases from J, the junction kept 5 bases outside the gene matches. The CDR3 nucleotides read TGTGCCAGCAGCTTGGTTAGCGGGACTAACGGGGAGCTGTTTTTT. Its translation is CASSLVSGTNGELFF.

This rearrangement joins TRBV5-1 to TRBJ2-7, with 7 positions matching TRBD1. CDR1 is SGHRS, CDR2 YFSETQ, per germline. The CDR3 is 15 residues long. Germline trimming cut 1 base from V and 6 bases from J; bases unmatched to any gene: 10. CDR3 amino acids: CASSLFGNRGGEQYF. CDR3 in DNA: TGCGCCAGCAGCTTGTTTGGGAACAGGGGCGGCGAGCAGTACTTC.

The V and J genes are TRBV7-9 and TRBJ2-6; D is perhaps TRBD1 (5 bases). V was cut by 11 bases and J by 0 bases, with 17 bases left in between. This CDR3 has 16 amino acids. Germline CDR1 is SEHNR and CDR2 is FQNEAQ (reference sequence). DNA of the CDR3: TGTGCCCGCTCAACTCAGGGCGACTCTGGGGCCAACGTCCTGACTTTC. As protein: CARSTQGDSGANVLTF.

V usage is TRBV10-3 and J usage is TRBJ2-3, with 10 nucleotides matching TRBD2. V shed 7 bases and J 5 bases; nucleotides not matched to a gene: 9. There are 15 residues in the CDR3. Germline V gives CDR1 ENHRY, CDR2 SYGVKD. CDR3 in DNA: TGTGCCATCACTAGCGGGAGCGAAGTGGGAGATACGCAGTATTTT. Translated, it gives CAITSGSEVGDTQYF.

This sequence joins TRBV5-1 and TRBJ2-3; 9 nucleotides agree with TRBD2. This CDR3 is built from 16 residues. V gave up 3 bases and J gave up 5 bases; unmatched junction bases: 10. Germline values: CDR1 SGHRS, CDR2 YFSETQ. CDR3 region: CASSSWLAGVEDTQYF. The CDR3 region has the DNA TGCGCCAGCAGCTCTTGGTTAGCGGGAGTCGAAGATACGCAGTATTTT.

The rearrangement links TRBV28 to TRBJ2-3; 7 positions match TRBD1. The length of the CDR3 is 14 residues. After removal of 7 bases from V and 3 bases from J, the junction contained 7 bases not matched to a gene. The germline gives CDR1 MDHEN, CDR2 SYDVKM. As DNA, the CDR3 is TGTGCCAGCAAAAACAGGGGAAGGACAGATACGCAGTATTTT. It is translated as CASKNRGRTDTQYF.

The rearrangement uses TRBV4-2 and TRBJ2-2; TRBD2 agrees at 7 bases. The CDR3 has 14 amino acids. Germline trimming cut 2 bases from V and 7 bases from J; bases unmatched to any gene: 4. Germline CDR1 and CDR2: LGHNA and YNFKEQ. This chain's CDR3 is CASSQRRGVGELFF. The CDR3 coding sequence is TGTGCCAGCAGCCAACGACGGGGGGTCGGGGAGCTGTTTTTT.

The rearrangement links TRBV11-1 to TRBJ2-7; 7 bases match TRBD1. After removal of 4 bases from V and 4 bases from J, the junction contained 7 bases not matched to a gene. The germline CDR1 and CDR2 sequences are SGHAT and FQDESV (reference sequence). CDR3 length equals 14 residues. CDR3: CASSSRQGPYEQYF. Written as DNA, the CDR3 is TGTGCCAGCAGCTCCCGACAGGGCCCGTACGAGCAGTACTTC.

The chain links TRBV6-6 to TRBJ1-5; D is unclear. CDR3 length equals 12 residues. In germline, CDR1 is MNHNY, CDR2 SVGAGI (reference sequence). Between the trimmed V and J ends, which lost 1 base and 8 bases, there was a span of 6 bases. The CDR3 bases are TGTGCCAGCAGTTACTGGAGGGAGCCCCAGCATTTT. Its translation is CASSYWREPQHF.

The chain employs TRBV7-2 and TRBJ2-3; D ambiguous. With 5 bases removed from V and 4 bases from J, the gap between germline ends came to 13 bases. This CDR3 is built from 14 residues. Germline-derived CDR1 and CDR2 are SGHTA and FQGNSA. The CDR3 here is CASSPRFVPDTQYF. The CDR3 region has the DNA TGTGCCAGCAGCCCCAGATTTGTCCCAGATACGCAGTATTTT.

The chain is built from TRBV28 and TRBJ2-4, with 7 bases that match TRBD2. The V and J ends lost 2 bases and 5 bases, in that order; junction bases with no gene match: 6. There are 15 residues in the CDR3. Germline CDR1 reads MDHEN; CDR2 reads SYDVKM. CDR3 sequence reads: CASSLGGSRQNIQYF. The CDR3 DNA reads as TGTGCCAGCAGTTTAGGCGGGAGCCGACAAAACATTCAGTACTTC.